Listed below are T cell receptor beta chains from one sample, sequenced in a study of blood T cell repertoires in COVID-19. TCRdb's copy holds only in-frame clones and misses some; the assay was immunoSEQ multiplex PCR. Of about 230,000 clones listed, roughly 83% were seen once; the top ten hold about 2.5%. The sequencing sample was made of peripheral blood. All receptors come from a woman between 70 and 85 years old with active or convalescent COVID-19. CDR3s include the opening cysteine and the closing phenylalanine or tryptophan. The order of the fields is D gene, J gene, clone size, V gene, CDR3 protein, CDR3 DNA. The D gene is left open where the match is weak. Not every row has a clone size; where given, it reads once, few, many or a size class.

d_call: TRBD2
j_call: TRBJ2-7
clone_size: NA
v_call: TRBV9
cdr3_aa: CASSMSGRAYEQYF
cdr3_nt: TGTGCCAGCAGCATGAGCGGGAGGGCCTACGAGCAGTACTTC

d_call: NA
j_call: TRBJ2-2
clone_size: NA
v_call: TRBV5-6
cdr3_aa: CASSWGLYTGELFF
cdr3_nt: TGTGCCAGCAGCTGGGGCCTTTACACCGGGGAGCTGTTTTTT

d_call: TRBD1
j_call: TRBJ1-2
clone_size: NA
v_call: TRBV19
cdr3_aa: CASSIDRGRGGYTF
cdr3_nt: TGTGCCAGTAGTATCGACAGGGGAAGGGGGGGCTACACCTTC

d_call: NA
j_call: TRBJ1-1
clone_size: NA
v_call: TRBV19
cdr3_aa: CASRTAMNTEAFF
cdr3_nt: TGTGCCAGCCGGACAGCTATGAACACTGAAGCTTTCTTT

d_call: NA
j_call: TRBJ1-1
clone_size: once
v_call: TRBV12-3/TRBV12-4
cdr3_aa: CASSLVTSGVAFF
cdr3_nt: TGTGCCAGCAGTTTAGTGACGTCGGGGGTGGCTTTCTTT

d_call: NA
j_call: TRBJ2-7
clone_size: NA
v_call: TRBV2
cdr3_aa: CASSEGRGTYEQYF
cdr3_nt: TGTGCCAGCAGTGAAGGGAGAGGAACCTACGAGCAGTACTTC

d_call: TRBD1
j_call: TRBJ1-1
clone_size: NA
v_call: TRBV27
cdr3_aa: CASSFVDRGETEAFF
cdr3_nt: TGTGCCAGCAGTTTTGTGGACAGGGGGGAGACTGAAGCTTTCTTT

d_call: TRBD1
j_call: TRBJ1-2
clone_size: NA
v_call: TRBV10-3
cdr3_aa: CAISSGTVYGYTF
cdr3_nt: TGTGCCATCAGCTCCGGGACAGTCTATGGCTACACCTTC

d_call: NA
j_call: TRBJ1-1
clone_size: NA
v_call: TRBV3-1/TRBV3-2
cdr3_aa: CASSPYRDMNTEAFF
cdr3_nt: TGTGCCAGCAGCCCCTACAGGGATATGAACACTGAAGCTTTCTTT

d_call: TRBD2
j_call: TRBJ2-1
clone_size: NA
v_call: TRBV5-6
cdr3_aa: CASSFRSGLAGTYNEQFF
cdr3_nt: TGTGCCAGCAGCTTCCGGTCGGGACTAGCGGGGACCTACAATGAGCAGTTCTTC

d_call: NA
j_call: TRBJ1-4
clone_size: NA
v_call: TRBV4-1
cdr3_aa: CASSQEVTAGWTNEKLFF
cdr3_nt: TGCGCCAGCAGCCAAGAAGTCACGGCAGGGTGGACTAATGAAAAACTGTTTTTT

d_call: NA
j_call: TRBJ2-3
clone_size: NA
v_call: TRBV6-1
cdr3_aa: CASSRQLPTDTQYF
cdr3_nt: TGTGCCAGCAGCCGACAGCTTCCCACAGATACGCAGTATTTT

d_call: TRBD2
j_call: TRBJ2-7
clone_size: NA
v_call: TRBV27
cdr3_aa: CASSSPREGRGEQYF
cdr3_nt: TGTGCCAGCAGTTCTCCGCGGGAGGGCCGAGGCGAGCAGTACTTC

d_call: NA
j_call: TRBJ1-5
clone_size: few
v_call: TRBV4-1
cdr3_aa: CASSLSVDQPQHF
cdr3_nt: TGCGCCAGCAGCCTCTCGGTAGATCAGCCCCAGCATTTT

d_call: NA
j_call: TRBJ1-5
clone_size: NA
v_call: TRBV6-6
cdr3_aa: CASSYSGGDQPQHF
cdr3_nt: TGTGCCAGCAGTTACTCGGGGGGGGATCAGCCCCAGCATTTT

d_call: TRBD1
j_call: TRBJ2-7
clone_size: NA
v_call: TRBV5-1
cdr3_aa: CASSPHSGTVSYEQYF
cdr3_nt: TGCGCCAGCAGCCCACACTCCGGGACAGTCTCCTACGAGCAGTACTTC